Presented here are 26 T cell receptor beta chains from one specimen sequenced in a study of T cell repertoires in cytomegalovirus infection. TCRdb called the reads again in MiXCR, with one record for every CDR3 protein. The table has some 180,000 distinct CDR3 sequences, roughly 15% seen once. Sample: CD8+ T cells from PBMCs. Receptors originate from a human donor in good health (CMV status not recorded). Some clones in this sample may be carry-over from other donors' samples.

In its sample, this clonotype was seen a few times. V gene TRBV7-6 combines with J gene TRBJ2-5, with D hard to call. This CDR3 is built from 13 residues. V lost 2 bases to trimming and J lost 5 bases, with 9 bases between them. CDR1 SGHVS and CDR2 FNYEAQ come from the germline V gene. As DNA, the CDR3 is TGTGCCAGCAGCTTAAAACATCTGGAGACCCAGTACTTC. Translation gives CASSLKHLETQYF.

This clonotype has more than one count but fewer than ten. The chain recombines TRBV7-8 with TRBJ2-3; 8 bases fit TRBD1. This CDR3 spans 16 amino acids. Germline trimming cut 5 bases from V and 2 bases from J; bases unmatched to any gene: 9. The germline gives CDR1 SGHVS, CDR2 FQNEAQ. In DNA form, the CDR3 reads TGTGCCAGCAGCATTCGCTCAGGGGGCGTCACAGATACGCAGTATTTT. This codes for CASSIRSGGVTDTQYF.

A few counts support this clonotype. The chain links TRBV7-9 to TRBJ2-5; D possibly matches TRBD1 or TRBD2 (7 bases each). The CDR3 runs 16 residues. Germline lookup yields CDR1 SEHNR and CDR2 FQNEAQ (reference sequence). Trimming removed 3 bases at V and 3 bases at J, with 17 bases between. CDR3 nucleotides: TGTGCCAGCAGCTTCCGAGACAGGGAGGGAAAAGAGACCCAGTACTTC. Translated: CASSFRDREGKETQYF.

This clonotype was counted only a few times. The V call is TRBV11-1, the J call TRBJ2-4, with D perhaps being TRBD1 or TRBD2 (5 bases each). V was cut by 5 bases and J by 0 bases, with 11 bases left in between. CDR1 is SGHAT and CDR2 is FQDESV in the germline V gene (reference sequence). The length of the CDR3 is 15 residues. CDR3 nucleotide sequence: TGTGCCAGCAGCCTGGGACCCCTAGCCAAAAACATTCAGTACTTC. Encoded protein: CASSLGPLAKNIQYF.

This clonotype was picked up a small number of times. The J gene is TRBJ2-3, the V gene TRBV27, with D possibly matching TRBD1 (5 bases). V lost 0 bases and J 4 bases, leaving 11 bases between the germline ends. Germline CDR1 MNHEY, CDR2 SMNVEV (reference sequence). The CDR3 is made up of 15 amino acids. In nucleotides, the CDR3 is TGTGCCAGCAGTTTATCAGGGGCGAGCGCAGATACGCAGTATTTT. The encoded protein is CASSLSGASADTQYF.

This clonotype is deemed medium-sized. The V call is TRBV7-2, the J call TRBJ1-1; 9 bases line up with TRBD1. This CDR3 is 14 amino acids long. Trimming removed 5 bases from V and 8 bases from J; junction bases left unmatched: 9. Germline-derived CDR1 and CDR2 are SGHTA and FQGNSA. The CDR3 DNA reads as TGTGCCAGCAGCCTCGGACAGGGGACCTGGGAAGCTTTCTTT. As protein: CASSLGQGTWEAFF.

J is TRBJ1-2 and V is TRBV7-4; D might be TRBD1 (6 bases). Per the germline V gene, CDR1 is SGHVT and CDR2 is SQSDAQ. There are 15 residues in the CDR3. The V end lost 2 bases, the J end lost 2 bases, and 12 bases lay between the germline ends. The CDR3, as DNA: TGTGCCAGCAGCTTACCGGCTACAGGGAACTATGGCTACACCTTC. Translating gives CASSLPATGNYGYTF.

This clonotype came up a few times. V and J are TRBV6-5 and TRBJ2-7; 7 positions match TRBD1. CDR1 and CDR2 (germline): MNHEY, SVGAGI. V lost 6 bases, J lost 5 bases, and 13 bases stayed unmatched. The CDR3 extends over 15 amino acids. The CDR3 protein is CASRRQGGRIDEQYF. The CDR3 DNA follows: TGTGCCAGCAGACGACAGGGTGGACGGATAGACGAGCAGTACTTC.

This clonotype has just one count. J is TRBJ1-3 and V is TRBV15, with D unclear. This CDR3 comprises 13 residues. Trimming shortened V by 1 base and J by 5 bases, and 6 bases separated the two germline ends. Germline CDR1 and CDR2: LNHNV and YYDKDF (reference sequence). CDR3 sequence: CATSRGGRNTIYF. The CDR3 nucleotides read TGTGCCACCAGCAGAGGAGGGAGAAACACCATATATTTT.

The chain recombines TRBV7-9 with TRBJ2-1, with 13 positions matching TRBD2. The germline V gene encodes CDR1 SEHNR and CDR2 FQNEAQ (reference sequence). The J segment lost 8 bases and the V segment lost 6 bases, leaving 10 bases of the junction unmatched. There are 16 residues in the CDR3. The CDR3 coding sequence is TGTGCCAGCAGACCTCCAGGACTAGCGGGGGTGGATGAGCAGTTCTTC. It is translated as CASRPPGLAGVDEQFF.

This clonotype turned up a few times. V and J are TRBV7-2 and TRBJ1-3; TRBD1 agrees at 9 bases. The germline CDR1 and CDR2 sequences are SGHTA and FQGNSA. This CDR3 contains 15 residues. Unmatched junction bases numbered 6, after V lost 6 bases and J lost 3 bases. The CDR3 sequence: CASRLGTGNGNTIYF. The CDR3 coding sequence is TGTGCCAGCAGACTCGGGACAGGGAATGGAAACACCATATATTTT.

The chain has TRBV12-3 or TRBV12-4 and TRBJ1-5; a possible D gene is TRBD1 (5 bases). CDR3 length: 14 residues. V was clipped by 3 bases and J by 3 bases, with 9 bases between them. The CDR3: CASSFGGPNQPQHF. The CDR3 bases are TGTGCCAGCAGTTTCGGGGGACCCAATCAGCCCCAGCATTTT.

This clonotype was counted a few times. This chain links TRBV29-1 with TRBJ1-1; a possible D gene is TRBD1 (5 bases). Trimming took off 4 bases at V and 6 bases at J, with 15 bases between the two ends. From germline, CDR1 is SQVTM and CDR2 ANQGSEA. CDR3 size: 13 residues. The CDR3 DNA follows: TGCAGCGTTGTGCTGGGGCTTGTCGCTGAAGCTTTCTTT. As protein: CSVVLGLVAEAFF.

The chain joins TRBV10-3 to TRBJ2-7; D ambiguous. This CDR3 has 13 amino acids. The germline V gene encodes CDR1 ENHRY and CDR2 SYGVKD. Trimming took off 3 bases at V and 9 bases at J, with 15 bases between the two ends. CDR3: CAISDDPKFVQYF. DNA of the CDR3: TGTGCCATCAGTGACGATCCGAAATTTGTGCAGTACTTC.

This chain connects TRBV10-3 to TRBJ2-4; a possible D gene is TRBD1 (5 bases). The V gene lost 3 bases and the J gene lost 9 bases, with 12 bases spanning the gap. CDR1 is ENHRY and CDR2 is SYGVKD in the germline V gene. The CDR3 has 13 amino acids. CDR3 sequence reads: CAISDQAQGIQYF. The CDR3 nucleotides read TGTGCCATCAGTGATCAGGCGCAGGGCATTCAGTACTTC.

This clonotype has a count of ten or more. The J gene is TRBJ2-2, the V gene TRBV7-2; 8 positions match TRBD1. Trimming took 0 bases from V and 1 from J; bases not matched to a gene: 4. The CDR3 has 17 residues. Per germline, CDR1 SGHTA and CDR2 FQGNSA. CDR3 bases: TGTGCCAGCAGCTTAGCGCCAGGGACAGGGAACACCGGGGAGCTGTTTTTT. Its protein is CASSLAPGTGNTGELFF.

This clonotype was detected only a few times. This chain links TRBV7-2 with TRBJ2-7, with a possible D match to TRBD1 (6 bases). This CDR3 region has 14 residues. Per germline, CDR1 SGHTA and CDR2 FQGNSA. Trimming took off 0 bases at V and 3 bases at J, with 9 bases between the two ends. The CDR3 DNA follows: TGTGCCAGCAGCTTAGCGGACAGCTTCTACGAGCAGTACTTC. Its protein product is CASSLADSFYEQYF.

The chain is built from TRBV29-1 and TRBJ2-7; 7 positions match TRBD2. The CDR3 spans 15 residues. The germline gives CDR1 SQVTM, CDR2 ANQGSEA. V gave up 0 bases and J gave up 1 base; unmatched junction bases: 6. CDR3 DNA sequence: TGCAGCGTTGAAGACGGGACCGGGGGGTCCTACGAGCAGTACTTC. Translation: CSVEDGTGGSYEQYF.

V gene TRBV5-6 combines with J gene TRBJ2-1; D call uncertain. The CDR3 runs to 14 residues. Germline loops: CDR1 SGHDT, CDR2 YYEEEE. Trimming shortened V by 4 bases and J by 4 bases, and 12 bases separated the two germline ends. In DNA form, the CDR3 reads TGTGCCAGCAGCCGCCCGGACCTTTACAATGAGCAGTTCTTC. Encoded protein: CASSRPDLYNEQFF.

This clonotype has a handful of counts. The chain links TRBV2 to TRBJ2-7; 8 bases fit TRBD2. V was clipped by 6 bases and J by 4 bases; unmatched bases: 2. The length of the CDR3 is 12 residues. Germline values: CDR1 SNHLY, CDR2 FYNNEI. DNA for the CDR3: TGTGCCAGCAGCGGGGGGGAATACGAGCAGTACTTC. Translating gives CASSGGEYEQYF.

V is TRBV15 and J is TRBJ2-1, with D unresolved. Trimming stripped 8 bases from V and 3 bases from J, with 11 bases between. Germline V gene data show CDR1 as LNHNV and CDR2 as YYDKDF (reference sequence). This CDR3 spans 13 amino acids. The chain's CDR3 is CATGEDRYNEQFF. CDR3 DNA: TGTGCCACCGGAGAGGACCGCTACAATGAGCAGTTCTTC.

This clonotype turned up a few times. The rearrangement joins TRBV4-1 to TRBJ2-3; 8 bases align to TRBD1. Germline lookup yields CDR1 MGHRA and CDR2 YSYEKL. Trimming removed 1 base from V and 4 bases from J; junction bases left unmatched: 4. This CDR3 contains 15 residues. In DNA form, the CDR3 reads TGCGCCAGCAGCCAAGGGACAGGGAGTCCAGATACGCAGTATTTT. It encodes CASSQGTGSPDTQYF.

The chain is built from TRBV4-3 and TRBJ2-5; D possibly corresponds to TRBD1 (5 bases). The germline CDR1 and CDR2 sequences are LGHNA and YSLEER. CDR3 length: 14 amino acids. The V end was cut by 4 bases, the J end by 2 bases, with 11 bases between. CDR3 amino acids: CASSLDSRQETQYF. CDR3 nucleotides: TGCGCCAGCAGCCTTGACAGTCGACAAGAGACCCAGTACTTC.

V and J are TRBV7-2 and TRBJ1-4; D unresolved. Germline-derived CDR1 and CDR2 are SGHTA and FQGNSA. Deletions cut 7 bases from V and 8 bases from J, with 14 bases between. This CDR3 is 13 amino acids long. The CDR3 spells CASTPLGGEKLFF. CDR3 bases: TGTGCCAGCACCCCACTGGGTGGGGAAAAACTGTTTTTT.

V and J are TRBV12-3 or TRBV12-4 and TRBJ2-2; D is uncertain. V lost 2 bases and J 7 bases, leaving 14 bases between the germline ends. The length of the CDR3 is 15 residues. CDR3 nucleotide sequence: TGTGCCAGCAGTTTACGTCCCGGATTCAACGGGGAGCTGTTTTTT. As protein: CASSLRPGFNGELFF.

The rearrangement links TRBV7-9 to TRBJ2-1; 11 nucleotides agree with TRBD2. The CDR3 is made up of 16 amino acids. Germline-derived CDR1 and CDR2 are SEHNR and FQNEAQ (reference sequence). With V trimmed by 5 bases and J by 3 bases, 6 bases remained unmatched. CDR3 protein: CASSDDLAGGYNEQFF. CDR3 nucleotides: TGTGCCAGCAGCGATGATCTAGCGGGGGGCTACAATGAGCAGTTCTTC.